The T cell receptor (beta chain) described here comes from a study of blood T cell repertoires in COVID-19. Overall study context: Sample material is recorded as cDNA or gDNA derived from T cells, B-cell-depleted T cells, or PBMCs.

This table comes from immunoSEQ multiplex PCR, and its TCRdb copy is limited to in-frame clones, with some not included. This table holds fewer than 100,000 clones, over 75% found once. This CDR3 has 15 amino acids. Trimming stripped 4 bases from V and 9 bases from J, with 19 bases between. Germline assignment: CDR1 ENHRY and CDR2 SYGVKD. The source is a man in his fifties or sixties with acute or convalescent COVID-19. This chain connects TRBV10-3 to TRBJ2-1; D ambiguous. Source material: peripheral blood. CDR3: CAISGPEIVSSEQFF. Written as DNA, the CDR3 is TGTGCCATCAGTGGGCCGGAGATTGTAAGCAGTGAGCAGTTCTTC.